This TCR beta chain was sequenced during a study of T cell responses to AZD1222 COVID-19 vaccine. V lost 3 bases and J 6 bases, leaving 10 bases between the germline ends. This CDR3 is 13 amino acids long. Some clones are missing from TCRdb's copy, which holds only in-frame ones; the method was immunoSEQ multiplex PCR. The table includes tens of thousands of clones, roughly 88% detected once. The chain combines TRBV12-3 or TRBV12-4 with TRBJ2-3, with D possibly TRBD1 on 6 matching bases. The source of this sequence is an adult in good health. This specimen consisted of peripheral blood, obtained on day 0 of AZD1222 vaccination. The CDR3 sequence is CASSFLGADTQYF. Written as DNA, the CDR3 is TGTGCCAGCAGTTTTCTGGGGGCGGATACGCAGTATTTT.